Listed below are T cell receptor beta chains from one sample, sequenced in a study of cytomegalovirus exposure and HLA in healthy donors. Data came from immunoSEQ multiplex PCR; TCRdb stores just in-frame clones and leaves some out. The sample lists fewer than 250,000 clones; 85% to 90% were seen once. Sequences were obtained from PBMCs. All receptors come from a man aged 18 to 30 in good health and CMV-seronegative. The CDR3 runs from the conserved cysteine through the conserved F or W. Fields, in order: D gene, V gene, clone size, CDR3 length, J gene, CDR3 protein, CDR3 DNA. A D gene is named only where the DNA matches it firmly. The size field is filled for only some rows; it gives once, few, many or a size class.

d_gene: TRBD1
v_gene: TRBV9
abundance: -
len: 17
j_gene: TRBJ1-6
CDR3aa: CASSPRDRRSYNSPLHF
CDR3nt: TGTGCCAGCAGCCCCCGGGACAGACGCTCCTATAATTCACCCCTCCACTTT

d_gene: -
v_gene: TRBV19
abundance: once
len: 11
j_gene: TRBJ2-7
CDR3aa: CASTHGNEQYF
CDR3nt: TGTGCCAGTACACATGGCAACGAGCAGTACTTC

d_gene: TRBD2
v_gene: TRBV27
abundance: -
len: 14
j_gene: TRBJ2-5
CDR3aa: CASRERGPLETQYF
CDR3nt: TGTGCCAGCAGGGAGCGGGGGCCACTAGAGACCCAGTACTTC

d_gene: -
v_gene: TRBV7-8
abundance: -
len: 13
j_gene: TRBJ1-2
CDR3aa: CASSYSSNYGYTF
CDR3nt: TGTGCCAGCAGCTATAGCTCTAACTATGGCTACACCTTC

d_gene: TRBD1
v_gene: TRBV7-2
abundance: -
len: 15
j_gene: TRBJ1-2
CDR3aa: CASSEGQGRNYGYTF
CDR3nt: TGTGCCAGCAGCGAAGGACAGGGTCGTAACTATGGCTACACCTTC

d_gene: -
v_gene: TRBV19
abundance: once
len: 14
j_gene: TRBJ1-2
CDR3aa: CASSQGSHRDGYTF
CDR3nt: TGTGCCAGTAGTCAAGGATCACACCGGGATGGCTACACCTTC

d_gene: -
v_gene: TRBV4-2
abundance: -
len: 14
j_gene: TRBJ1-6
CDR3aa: CASSRAGYNSPLHF
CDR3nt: TGTGCCAGCAGCCGGGCCGGTTATAATTCACCCCTCCACTTT

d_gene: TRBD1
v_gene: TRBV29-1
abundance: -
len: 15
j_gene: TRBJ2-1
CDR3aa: CSVNTPQGVGGEQFF
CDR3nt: TGCAGCGTTAACACCCCACAGGGGGTGGGGGGTGAGCAGTTCTTC

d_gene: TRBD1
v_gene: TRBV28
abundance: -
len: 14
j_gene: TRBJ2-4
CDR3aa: CASSWRTGPYIQYF
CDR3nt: TGTGCCAGCAGTTGGCGGACAGGGCCGTACATTCAGTACTTC

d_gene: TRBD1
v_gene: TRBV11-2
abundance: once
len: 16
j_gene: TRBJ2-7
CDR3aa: CASRDLRDRGSYEQYF
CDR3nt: TGTGCCAGCAGGGATCTTCGGGACAGGGGTTCCTACGAGCAGTACTTC

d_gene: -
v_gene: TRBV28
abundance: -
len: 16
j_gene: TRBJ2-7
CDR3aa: CASSLAMAVPSYEQYF
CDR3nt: TGTGCCAGCAGTTTAGCTATGGCGGTACCCTCCTACGAGCAGTACTTC

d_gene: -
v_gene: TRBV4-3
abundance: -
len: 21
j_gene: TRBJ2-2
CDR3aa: CASSQGYFWSGTQSNTGELFF
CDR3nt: TGCGCCAGCAGCCAAGGATATTTCTGGAGCGGGACACAATCAAACACCGGGGAGCTGTTTTTT

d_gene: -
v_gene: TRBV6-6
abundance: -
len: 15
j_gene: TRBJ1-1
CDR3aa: CASSYPRGTNTEAFF
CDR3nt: TGTGCCAGCAGTTACCCCAGGGGAACAAACACTGAAGCTTTCTTT

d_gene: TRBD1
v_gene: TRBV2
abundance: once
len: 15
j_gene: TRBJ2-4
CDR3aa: CASSGDRGHENIQYF
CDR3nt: TGTGCCAGCAGTGGTGACAGGGGGCATGAAAACATTCAGTACTTC

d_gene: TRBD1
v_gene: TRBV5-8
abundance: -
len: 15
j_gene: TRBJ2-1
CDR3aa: CASSTGTGFPSEQFF
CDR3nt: TGTGCCAGCAGCACCGGGACAGGGTTCCCCAGTGAGCAGTTCTTC

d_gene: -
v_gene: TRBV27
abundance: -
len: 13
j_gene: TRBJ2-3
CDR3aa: CASTSPRADTQYF
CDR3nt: TGTGCCAGCACCTCTCCTCGCGCAGATACGCAGTATTTT

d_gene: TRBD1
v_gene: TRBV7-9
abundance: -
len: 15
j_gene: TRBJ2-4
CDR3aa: CASSSTRQGSHIQYF
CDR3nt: TGTGCCAGCAGCTCGACTCGACAGGGCTCCCACATTCAGTACTTC

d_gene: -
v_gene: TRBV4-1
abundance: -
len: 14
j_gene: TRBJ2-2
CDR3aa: CASGTGQFTGELFF
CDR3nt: TGCGCCAGCGGCACGGGACAATTCACCGGGGAGCTGTTTTTT

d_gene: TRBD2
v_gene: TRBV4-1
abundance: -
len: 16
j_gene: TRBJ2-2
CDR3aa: CASSQVAGGVTGELFF
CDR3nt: TGCGCCAGCAGCCAAGTAGCGGGGGGGGTCACCGGGGAGCTGTTTTTT

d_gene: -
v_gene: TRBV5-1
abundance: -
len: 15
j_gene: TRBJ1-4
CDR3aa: CASSLTTQGDEKLFF
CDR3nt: TGCGCCAGCAGCTTGACCACGCAGGGTGATGAAAAACTGTTTTTT

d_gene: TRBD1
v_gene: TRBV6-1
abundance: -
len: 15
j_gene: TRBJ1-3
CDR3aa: CASSIQGPQGNTIYF
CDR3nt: TGTGCCAGCAGTATACAGGGGCCGCAAGGAAACACCATATATTTT

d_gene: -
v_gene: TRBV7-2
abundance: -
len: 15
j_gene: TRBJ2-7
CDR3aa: CASSERGGSVYEQYF
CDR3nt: TGTGCCAGCAGCGAAAGGGGGGGCTCGGTCTACGAGCAGTACTTC

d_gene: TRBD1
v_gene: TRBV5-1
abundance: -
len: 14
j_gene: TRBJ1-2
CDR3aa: CASSLGQGANGYTF
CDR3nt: TGCGCCAGCAGCTTGGGGCAGGGGGCCAATGGCTACACCTTC

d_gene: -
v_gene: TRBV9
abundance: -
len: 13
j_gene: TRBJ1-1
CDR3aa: CASSRGRGTEAFF
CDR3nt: TGTGCCAGCAGCAGGGGCCGAGGAACTGAAGCTTTCTTT